Detailed here is one T cell receptor (beta chain). This record comes from a study of blood T cell repertoires in COVID-19. TCRdb's table, derived via immunoSEQ multiplex PCR, lists solely in-frame clones and lacks some. Of 250,000 or so clones listed, roughly 86% are singletons. Adults between roughly 18 and 89 years of age took part from more than 20 US areas. The CDR3 is made up of 16 amino acids. The rearrangement links TRBV21-1 to TRBJ1-2; no DNA check was done on the table's D call, TRBD1. TRBV21-1 is a documented pseudogene. The TCR sequence derives from a young woman with acute COVID-19. The sample comprised PBMCs or T cells enriched from blood (not recorded which). Written as DNA, the CDR3 is TGTGCCAGCAGCAAAGGGAACAGGGGCGACCACTATGGCTACACCTTC. It encodes CASSKGNRGDHYGYTF.